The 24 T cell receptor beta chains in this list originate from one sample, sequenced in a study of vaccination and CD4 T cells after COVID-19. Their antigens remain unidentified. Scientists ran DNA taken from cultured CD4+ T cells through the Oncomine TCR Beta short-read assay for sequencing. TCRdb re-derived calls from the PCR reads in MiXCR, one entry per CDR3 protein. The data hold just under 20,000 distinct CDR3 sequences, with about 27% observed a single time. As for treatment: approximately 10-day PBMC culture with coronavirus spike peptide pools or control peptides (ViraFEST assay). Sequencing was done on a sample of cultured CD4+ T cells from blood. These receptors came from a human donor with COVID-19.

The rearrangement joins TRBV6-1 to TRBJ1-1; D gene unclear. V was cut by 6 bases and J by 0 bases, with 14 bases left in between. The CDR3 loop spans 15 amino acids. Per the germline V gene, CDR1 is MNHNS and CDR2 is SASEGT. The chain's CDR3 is CASRALEGLNTEAFF. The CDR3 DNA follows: TGTGCCAGCAGAGCCTTAGAAGGACTGAACACTGAAGCTTTCTTT.

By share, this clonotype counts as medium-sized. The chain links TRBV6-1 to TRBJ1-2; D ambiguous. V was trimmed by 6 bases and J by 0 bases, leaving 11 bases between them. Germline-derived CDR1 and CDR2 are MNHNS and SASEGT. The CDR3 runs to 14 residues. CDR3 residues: CASSAGLSNYGYTF. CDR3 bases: TGTGCCAGCAGCGCGGGCCTCTCTAACTATGGCTACACCTTC.

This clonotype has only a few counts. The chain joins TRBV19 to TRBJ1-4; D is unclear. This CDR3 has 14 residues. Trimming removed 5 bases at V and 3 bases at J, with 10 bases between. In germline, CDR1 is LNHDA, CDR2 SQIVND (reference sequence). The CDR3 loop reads CASSPQVPNEKLFF. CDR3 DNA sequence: TGTGCCAGTAGTCCCCAGGTCCCTAATGAAAAACTGTTTTTT.

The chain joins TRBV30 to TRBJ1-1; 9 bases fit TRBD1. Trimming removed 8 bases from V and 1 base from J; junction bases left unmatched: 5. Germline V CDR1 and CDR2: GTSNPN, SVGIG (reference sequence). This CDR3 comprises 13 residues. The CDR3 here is CAGRDRANTEAFF. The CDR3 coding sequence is TGTGCCGGCCGGGACAGGGCGAACACTGAAGCTTTCTTT.

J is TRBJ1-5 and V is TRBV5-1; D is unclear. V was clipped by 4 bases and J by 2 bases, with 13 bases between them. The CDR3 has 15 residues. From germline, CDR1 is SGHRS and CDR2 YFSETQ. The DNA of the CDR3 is TGCGCCAGCAGCGTTGCAGGAGCTCGCAATCAGCCCCAGCATTTT. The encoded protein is CASSVAGARNQPQHF.

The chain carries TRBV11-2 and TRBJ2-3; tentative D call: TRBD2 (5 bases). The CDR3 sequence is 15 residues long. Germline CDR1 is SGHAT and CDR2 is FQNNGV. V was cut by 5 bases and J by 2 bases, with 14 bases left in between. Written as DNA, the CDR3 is TGTGCCAGCAGCCCGGCGGGCAGGCACACAGATACGCAGTATTTT. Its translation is CASSPAGRHTDTQYF.

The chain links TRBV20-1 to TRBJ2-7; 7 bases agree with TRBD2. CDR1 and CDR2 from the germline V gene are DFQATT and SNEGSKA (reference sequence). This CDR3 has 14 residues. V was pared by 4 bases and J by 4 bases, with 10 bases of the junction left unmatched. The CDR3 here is CSAKSGVQSYEQYF. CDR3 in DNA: TGCAGTGCTAAGAGCGGGGTACAGTCTTACGAGCAGTACTTC.

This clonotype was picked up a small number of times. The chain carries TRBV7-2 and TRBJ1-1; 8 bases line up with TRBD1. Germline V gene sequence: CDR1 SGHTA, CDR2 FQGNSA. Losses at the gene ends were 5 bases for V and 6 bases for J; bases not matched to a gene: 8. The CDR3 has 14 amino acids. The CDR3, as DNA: TGTGCCAGCAGCGCTGGACAGGGAAGGGCTGAAGCTTTCTTT. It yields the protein CASSAGQGRAEAFF.

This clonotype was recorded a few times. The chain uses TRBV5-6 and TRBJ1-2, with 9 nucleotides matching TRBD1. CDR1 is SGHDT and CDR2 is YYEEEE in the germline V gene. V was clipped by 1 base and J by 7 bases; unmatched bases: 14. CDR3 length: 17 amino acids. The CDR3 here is CASSLRSVTGGYRGYTF. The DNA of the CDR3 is TGTGCCAGCAGCTTGAGATCTGTTACAGGGGGCTATCGTGGCTACACCTTC. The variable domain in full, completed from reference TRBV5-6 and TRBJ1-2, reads DAGVTQSPTHLIKTRGQQVTLRCSPKSGHDTVSWYQQALGQGPQFIFQYYEEEERQRGNFPDRFSGHQFPNYSSELNVNALLLGDSALYLCASSLRSVTGGYRGYTFGSGTRLTVV.

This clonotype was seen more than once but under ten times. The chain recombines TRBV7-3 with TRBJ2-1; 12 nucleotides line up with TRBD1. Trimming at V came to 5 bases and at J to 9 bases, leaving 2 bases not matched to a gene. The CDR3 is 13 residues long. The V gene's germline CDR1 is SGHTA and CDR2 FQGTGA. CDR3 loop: CASSPGQGAEQFF. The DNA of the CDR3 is TGTGCCAGCAGCCCGGGACAGGGGGCTGAGCAGTTCTTC.

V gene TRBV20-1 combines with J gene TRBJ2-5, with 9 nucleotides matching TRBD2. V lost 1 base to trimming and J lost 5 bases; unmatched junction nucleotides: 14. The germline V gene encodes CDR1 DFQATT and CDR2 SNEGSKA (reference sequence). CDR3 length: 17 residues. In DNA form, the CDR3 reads TGCAGTGCTAGAGTTCCCAGCGGGGGGCCCGGAGGGGAGACCCAGTACTTC. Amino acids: CSARVPSGGPGGETQYF.

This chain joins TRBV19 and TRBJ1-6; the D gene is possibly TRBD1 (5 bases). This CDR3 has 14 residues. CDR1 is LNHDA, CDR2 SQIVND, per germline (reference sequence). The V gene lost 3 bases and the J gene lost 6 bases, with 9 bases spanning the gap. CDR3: CASSIRGPNSPLHF. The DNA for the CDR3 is TGTGCCAGTAGTATTCGGGGACCTAATTCACCCCTCCACTTT. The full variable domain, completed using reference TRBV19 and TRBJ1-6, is DGGITQSPKYLFRKEGQNVTLSCEQNLNHDAMYWYRQDPGQGLRLIYYSQIVNDFQKGDIAEGYSVSREKKESFPLTVTSAQKNPTAFYLCASSIRGPNSPLHFGNGTRLTVT.

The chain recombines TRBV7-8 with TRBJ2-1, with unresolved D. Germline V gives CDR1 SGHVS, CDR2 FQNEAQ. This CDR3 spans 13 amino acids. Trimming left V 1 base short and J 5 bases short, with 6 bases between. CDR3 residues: CASSLVVDNEQFF. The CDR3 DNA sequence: TGTGCCAGCAGCTTAGTAGTCGACAATGAGCAGTTCTTC.

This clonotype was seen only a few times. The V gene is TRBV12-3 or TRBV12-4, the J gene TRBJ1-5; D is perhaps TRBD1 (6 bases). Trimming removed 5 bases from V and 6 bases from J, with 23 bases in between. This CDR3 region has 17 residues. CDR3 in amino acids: CASSPHIGGANSQPQHF. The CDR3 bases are TGTGCCAGCAGTCCACATATCGGGGGGGCCAATAGTCAGCCCCAGCATTTT.

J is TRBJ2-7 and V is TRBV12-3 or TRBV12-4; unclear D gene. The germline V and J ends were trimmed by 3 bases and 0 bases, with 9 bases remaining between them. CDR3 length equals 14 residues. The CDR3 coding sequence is TGTGCCAGCAGTTTGCTCCCTAGCTCCTACGAGCAGTACTTC. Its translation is CASSLLPSSYEQYF.

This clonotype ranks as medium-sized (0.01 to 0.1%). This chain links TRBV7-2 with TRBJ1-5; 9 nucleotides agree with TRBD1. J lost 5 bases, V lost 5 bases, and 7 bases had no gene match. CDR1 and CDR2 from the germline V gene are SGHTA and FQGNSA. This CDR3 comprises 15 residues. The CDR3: CASSLVGTGHQPQHF. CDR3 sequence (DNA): TGTGCCAGCAGCCTCGTTGGGACAGGGCATCAGCCCCAGCATTTT.

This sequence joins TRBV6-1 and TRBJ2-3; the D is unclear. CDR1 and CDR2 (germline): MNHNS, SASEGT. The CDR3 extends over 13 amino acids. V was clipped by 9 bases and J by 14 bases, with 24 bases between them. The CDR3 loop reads CASEPGVQQSLYF. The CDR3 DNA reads TGTGCCAGTGAACCTGGGGTTCAACAGTCCCTGTATTTT.

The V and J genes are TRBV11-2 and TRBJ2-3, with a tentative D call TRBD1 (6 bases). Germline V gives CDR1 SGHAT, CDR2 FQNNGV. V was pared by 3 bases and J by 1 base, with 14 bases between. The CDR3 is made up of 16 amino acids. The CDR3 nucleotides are TGTGCCAGCAGCTTTGGTCAGGGGAAGGGCACAGATACGCAGTATTTT. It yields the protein CASSFGQGKGTDTQYF.

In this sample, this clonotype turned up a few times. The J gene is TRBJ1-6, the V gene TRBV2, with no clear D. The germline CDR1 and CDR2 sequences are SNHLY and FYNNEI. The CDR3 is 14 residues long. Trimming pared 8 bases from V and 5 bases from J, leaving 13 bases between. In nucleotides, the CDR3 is TGTGCCAGCCGAAGCAGGCGGAATAATTCACCCCTCCACTTT. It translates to CASRSRRNNSPLHF. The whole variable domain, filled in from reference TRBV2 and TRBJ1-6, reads EPEVTQTPSHQVTQMGQEVILRCVPISNHLYFYWYRQILGQKVEFLVSFYNNEISEKSEIFDDQFSVERPDGSNFTLKIRSTKLEDSAMYFCASRSRRNNSPLHFGNGTRLTVT.

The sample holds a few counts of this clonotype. CDR3 nucleotide sequence: TGCAGTGCTAGTGTCCCCCCAGGTGGCCAGGAGACCCAGTACTTC. Residues: CSASVPPGGQETQYF. The V gene is TRBV20-1, the J gene TRBJ2-5; D uncertain. V was trimmed by 3 bases and J by 5 bases, leaving 19 bases between them. CDR3 length equals 15 residues. Germline CDR1 is DFQATT and CDR2 is SNEGSKA (reference sequence).

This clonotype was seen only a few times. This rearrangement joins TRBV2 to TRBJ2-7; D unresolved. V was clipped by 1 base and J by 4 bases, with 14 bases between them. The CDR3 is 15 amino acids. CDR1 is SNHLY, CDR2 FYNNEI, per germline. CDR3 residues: CASSEEGVGAYEQYF. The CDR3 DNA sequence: TGTGCCAGCAGTGAAGAAGGAGTAGGAGCATACGAGCAGTACTTC.

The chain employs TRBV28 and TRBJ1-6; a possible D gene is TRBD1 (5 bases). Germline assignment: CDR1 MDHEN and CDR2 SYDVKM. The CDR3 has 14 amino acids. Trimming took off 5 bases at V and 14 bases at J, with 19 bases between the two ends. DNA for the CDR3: TGTGCCAGCAGTACCCGCACGGGGGGACGGTCCCTCCACTTT. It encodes CASSTRTGGRSLHF. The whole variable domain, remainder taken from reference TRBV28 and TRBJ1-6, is DVKVTQSSRYLVKRTGEKVFLECVQDMDHENMFWYRQDPGLGLRLIYFSYDVKMKEKGDIPEGYSVSREKKERFSLILESASTNQTSMYLCASSTRTGGRSLHFGNGTRLTVT.

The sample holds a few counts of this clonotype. The DNA of the CDR3 is TGTGCCAGCAGCCACCTAGGGGGTTCGGGCACTGAAGCTTTCTTT. The encoded protein is CASSHLGGSGTEAFF. The chain combines TRBV11-2 with TRBJ1-1, with D perhaps TRBD1 (6 bases). Per the germline V gene, CDR1 is SGHAT and CDR2 is FQNNGV. The germline V and J ends were trimmed by 5 bases and 4 bases, with 17 bases remaining between them. The CDR3 runs to 15 residues. The full variable domain, rest sourced from reference TRBV11-2 and TRBJ1-1, is EAGVAQSPRYKIIEKRQSVAFWCNPISGHATLYWYQQILGQGPKLLIQFQNNGVVDDSQLPKDRFSAERLKGVDSTLKIQPAKLEDSAVYLCASSHLGGSGTEAFFGQGTRLTVV.

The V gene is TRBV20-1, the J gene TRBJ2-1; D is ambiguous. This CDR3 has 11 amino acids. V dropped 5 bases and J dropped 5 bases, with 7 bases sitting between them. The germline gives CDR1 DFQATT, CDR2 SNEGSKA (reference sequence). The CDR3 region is CSASRNNEQFF. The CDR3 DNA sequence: TGCAGTGCTTCTCGGAACAATGAGCAGTTCTTC.